Below are 11 T cell receptor beta chains sequenced from a single sample in a study of cytomegalovirus exposure and HLA in healthy donors. Measured with immunoSEQ multiplex PCR; TCRdb has only the in-frame clones, and not every one. The table has some 350,000 clones, around 87% seen once. Sequencing used PBMCs. The origin of the receptors is a woman in her 30s in good health and CMV-seropositive.

The chain joins TRBV10-3 to TRBJ1-2; D is perhaps TRBD1 (5 bases). This CDR3 contains 12 residues. V was cut by 6 bases and J by 7 bases, with 12 bases left in between. Germline CDR1 reads ENHRY; CDR2 reads SYGVKD. The CDR3 sequence: CAISAGGGGYTF. For the CDR3, the DNA is TGTGCCATCAGCGCGGGCGGGGGTGGCTACACCTTC.

As concerns this clone: This same CDR3 is encoded by further DNA sequences in the sample. The V call is TRBV25-1, the J call TRBJ2-2, with TRBD1 matching 9 bases. Germline lookup yields CDR1 MGHDK and CDR2 SYGVNS. After removal of 3 bases from V and 3 bases from J, the junction contained 2 bases not matched to a gene. This CDR3 spans 15 amino acids. The CDR3 DNA sequence: TGTGCCAGCAGTGAGGGGGACAGGGACACCGGGGAGCTGTTTTTT. Protein sequence: CASSEGDRDTGELFF.

The chain carries TRBV4-2 and TRBJ1-2; 9 bases agree with TRBD1. CDR1 LGHNA and CDR2 YNFKEQ come from the germline V gene. Trimming cost V 0 bases and J 4 bases; bases outside gene matches: 9. CDR3 length equals 17 residues. CDR3 nucleotide sequence: TGTGCCAGCAGCCAAGAGGAGACAGGGGGAGACAGCTATGGCTACACCTTC. Encoded protein: CASSQEETGGDSYGYTF.

The chain joins TRBV6-5 to TRBJ1-4; 7 bases line up with TRBD1. The V gene end was trimmed by 6 bases and the J gene end by 3 bases; junction bases not matched to a gene: 4. Germline V CDR1 and CDR2: MNHEY, SVGAGI. The length of the CDR3 is 14 residues. The CDR3: CASRNRGANEKLFF. For the CDR3, the DNA is TGTGCCAGCAGGAACAGGGGTGCTAATGAAAAACTGTTTTTT.

The J gene is TRBJ2-1, the V gene TRBV29-1, with D perhaps assigned TRBD1 or TRBD2 (5 bases each). Trimming left V 7 bases short and J 2 bases short, with 15 bases between. The CDR3 is 14 residues long. Germline CDR1 and CDR2: SQVTM and ANQGSEA. The CDR3 nucleotides are TGCAGCGCCGAACGGGACGGACCCTACAATGAGCAGTTCTTC. Residues: CSAERDGPYNEQFF.

The chain links TRBV9 to TRBJ2-7; 8 positions match TRBD1. Germline assignment: CDR1 SGDLS and CDR2 YYNGEE. This CDR3 comprises 17 residues. J was trimmed by 5 bases and V by 4 bases; bases with no gene match: 17. The CDR3 is CASSPHLDRVASHEQYF. The CDR3 bases are TGTGCCAGCAGCCCACACCTGGACAGGGTCGCCTCGCACGAGCAGTACTTC. The variable domain in full, completed from reference TRBV9 and TRBJ2-7, reads DSGVTQTPKHLITATGQRVTLRCSPRSGDLSVYWYQQSLDQGLQFLIQYYNGEERAKGNILERFSAQQFPDLHSELNLSSLELGDSALYFCASSPHLDRVASHEQYFGPGTRLTVT.

V gene TRBV2 combines with J gene TRBJ1-3, with a tentative D call TRBD1 (5 bases). Germline-derived CDR1 and CDR2 are SNHLY and FYNNEI. V lost 6 bases and J lost 0, with 12 bases in between. CDR3 size: 15 residues. CDR3 DNA sequence: TGTGCCAGCAGGCCTCAGGGAGGCTCTGGAAACACCATATATTTT. Translated, it gives CASRPQGGSGNTIYF. Filled out from reference TRBV2 and TRBJ1-3, the complete variable domain reads EPEVTQTPSHQVTQMGQEVILRCVPISNHLYFYWYRQILGQKVEFLVSFYNNEISEKSEIFDDQFSVERPDGSNFTLKIRSTKLEDSAMYFCASRPQGGSGNTIYFGEGSWLTVV.

The J gene is TRBJ2-5, the V gene TRBV27; 7 nucleotides agree with TRBD1. Looked up from germline, CDR1 is MNHEY and CDR2 is SMNVEV (reference sequence). The CDR3 covers 16 residues. V was pared by 5 bases and J by 5 bases, with 14 bases of the junction left unmatched. This CDR3 reads CASSTQLDRDKETQYF. The CDR3 nucleotides read TGTGCCAGCAGTACCCAACTCGACAGGGATAAGGAGACCCAGTACTTC.

In nucleotides, the CDR3 is TGTGCCAGCCATGGACAGCGCACCGGGGAGCTGTTTTTT. Translation: CASHGQRTGELFF. The chain uses TRBV18 and TRBJ2-2; TRBD1 might be the D (6 bases). The CDR3 extends over 13 amino acids. The V gene lost 8 bases and the J gene lost 4 bases, with 11 bases spanning the gap. The germline gives CDR1 KGHSH, CDR2 LQKENI.

The V and J genes are TRBV9 and TRBJ2-2, with D uncertain. The CDR3 has 13 residues. Per the germline V gene, CDR1 is SGDLS and CDR2 is YYNGEE. Trimming took 4 bases from V and 6 from J, leaving 10 bases between them. The DNA of the CDR3 is TGTGCCAGCAGCCCATGGGCCGCCGGGGAGCTGTTTTTT. Translation: CASSPWAAGELFF.

The V and J genes are TRBV7-6 and TRBJ2-7, with 8 nucleotides matching TRBD2. Germline CDR1 reads SGHVS; CDR2 reads FNYEAQ. Trimming took 1 base from V and 0 from J; bases not matched to a gene: 2. This CDR3 is 15 amino acids long. The CDR3 is CASSLELAASYEQYF. The CDR3 DNA follows: TGTGCCAGCAGCTTAGAACTAGCGGCCTCCTACGAGCAGTACTTC. The full variable domain, its missing parts supplied by reference TRBV7-6 and TRBJ2-7, is GAGVSQSPRYKVTKRGQDVALRCDPISGHVSLYWYRQALGQGPEFLTYFNYEAQQDKSGLPNDRFSAERPEGSISTLTIQRTEQRDSAMYRCASSLELAASYEQYFGPGTRLTVT.